Below are 19 T cell receptor beta chains sequenced from a single sample in a study of identical twins. TCRdb analysed the 5' RACE reads with MiXCR anew, one entry per CDR3 protein. Of around 250,000 distinct CDR3 sequences in the sample, about 8.5% were seen once. These data also featured in a second study, about yellow fever vaccine responses in identical twins.

The sample was CD8+ T cells sorted from blood. The receptors here all came from a woman aged 18-35 years in good health.

A few counts support this clonotype. V is TRBV18 and J is TRBJ2-5; maybe TRBD1 (7 bases). V lost 0 bases to trimming and J lost 5 bases, with 13 bases between them. Germline V gives CDR1 KGHSH, CDR2 LQKENI. The CDR3 runs 15 residues. The CDR3 loop reads CASSPPEGATETQYF. The CDR3 region has the DNA TGTGCCAGCTCACCACCGGAGGGGGCCACTGAGACCCAGTACTTC.

This sequence joins TRBV10-3 and TRBJ2-3; 7 nucleotides line up with TRBD1. The V gene's germline CDR1 is ENHRY and CDR2 SYGVKD. This CDR3 has 11 amino acids. V shed 6 bases and J 6 bases; nucleotides not matched to a gene: 0. The DNA of the CDR3 is TGTGCCATCAGGACAGGGGATACGCAGTATTTT. Translation: CAIRTGDTQYF.

This chain joins TRBV29-1 and TRBJ2-1; the D gene is possibly TRBD2 (5 bases). CDR3 length equals 12 residues. The germline gives CDR1 SQVTM, CDR2 ANQGSEA. Trimming removed 6 bases from V and 4 bases from J, with 10 bases in between. The CDR3 DNA reads TGCAGCGTCCGGACTCATTACAATGAGCAGTTCTTC. It specifies CSVRTHYNEQFF.

This clonotype was counted only a few times. The V gene is TRBV2, the J gene TRBJ2-1, with 7 nucleotides matching TRBD1. This CDR3 has 14 amino acids. Germline CDR1 SNHLY, CDR2 FYNNEI. Germline trimming cut 11 bases from V and 8 bases from J; bases unmatched to any gene: 15. The CDR3 sequence: CAAPTGLTLDEQFF. The CDR3 nucleotides are TGTGCCGCCCCGACAGGGCTGACGCTGGATGAGCAGTTCTTC. Using reference TRBV2 and TRBJ2-1 for the parts outside the CDR3, the full variable domain is EPEVTQTPSHQVTQMGQEVILRCVPISNHLYFYWYRQILGQKVEFLVSFYNNEISEKSEIFDDQFSVERPDGSNFTLKIRSTKLEDSAMYFCAAPTGLTLDEQFFGPGTRLTVL.

In this sample, this clonotype turned up many times. The chain recombines TRBV24-1 with TRBJ1-1; 7 bases are shared with TRBD1. The V and J ends lost 3 bases and 5 bases, in that order; junction bases with no gene match: 2. The length of the CDR3 is 13 residues. Germline-derived CDR1 and CDR2 are KGHDR and SFDVKD. The CDR3 reads CATSDEGATEAFF. CDR3 sequence (DNA): TGTGCCACCAGTGATGAGGGGGCGACTGAAGCTTTCTTT.

This clonotype was recorded many times. The chain recombines TRBV29-1 with TRBJ2-1; D gene uncertain. The length of the CDR3 is 15 residues. The germline V gene has CDR1 SQVTM and CDR2 ANQGSEA. Deletions cut 4 bases from V and 3 bases from J, with 16 bases between. CDR3 in DNA: TGCAGCGTTGTAGTTAGAACAGAGAGCTACAATGAGCAGTTCTTC. This sequence encodes CSVVVRTESYNEQFF.

This clonotype was detected a few times. The chain is built from TRBV9 and TRBJ2-7; D call uncertain. Trimming removed 7 bases at V and 2 bases at J, with 13 bases between. The CDR3 spans 13 residues. Germline values: CDR1 SGDLS, CDR2 YYNGEE. CDR3 nucleotides: TGTGCCAGCGGGAATGCGGATACCTACGAGCAGTACTTC. It translates to CASGNADTYEQYF.

The chain combines TRBV11-1 with TRBJ2-1, with TRBD2 matching over 11 bases. The V and J ends lost 4 bases and 8 bases, in that order; junction bases with no gene match: 19. Germline-derived CDR1 and CDR2 are SGHAT and FQDESV (reference sequence). The CDR3 totals 19 residues. The CDR3 DNA follows: TGTGCCAGCAGCTCTCGCCTAAGTAGTCTAGCGGGAGGTAGTCATGAGCAGTTCTTC. Amino acid sequence: CASSSRLSSLAGGSHEQFF.

This clonotype was detected many times. The chain has TRBV2 and TRBJ2-2; unclear D gene. V was shortened by 6 bases and J by 3 bases, with 20 bases between the two germline ends. CDR1 and CDR2 (germline): SNHLY, FYNNEI. There are 17 residues in the CDR3. The chain's CDR3 is CASSPLAVKGHTGELFF. In nucleotides, the CDR3 is TGTGCCAGCAGCCCCCTGGCGGTGAAAGGCCACACCGGGGAGCTGTTTTTT.

This clonotype was seen more than once but under ten times. The rearrangement links TRBV5-1 to TRBJ2-3; D perhaps matches TRBD1 (6 bases). The CDR3 has 18 amino acids. Germline assignment: CDR1 SGHRS and CDR2 YFSETQ. The V gene lost 4 bases and the J gene lost 4 bases, with 25 bases spanning the gap. The CDR3 DNA reads TGCGCCAGCAGCCCGACTGGGGGCGGTGCTAGTTTGGCAGATACGCAGTATTTT. As protein: CASSPTGGGASLADTQYF.

This clonotype was counted at least ten times. The V and J genes are TRBV10-3 and TRBJ2-1; 8 nucleotides agree with TRBD1. Germline V gene sequence: CDR1 ENHRY, CDR2 SYGVKD. V shed 6 bases, J shed 4 bases, and the junction held 8 bases outside the gene matches. This CDR3 has 15 residues. CDR3 residues: CAISPGTGQYNEQFF. CDR3 DNA sequence: TGTGCCATCAGCCCCGGGACAGGACAATACAATGAGCAGTTCTTC.

The chain carries TRBV15 and TRBJ1-1; 7 bases map to TRBD1. Germline V gene data show CDR1 as LNHNV and CDR2 as YYDKDF (reference sequence). The CDR3 loop spans 13 amino acids. J was trimmed by 4 bases and V by 8 bases; bases with no gene match: 7. CDR3 nucleotide sequence: TGTGCCACCGGAACAGGGGAGGCCACTGAAGCTTTCTTT. It codes for CATGTGEATEAFF. Full variable domain (remainder filled in from reference TRBV15 and TRBJ1-1): DAMVIQNPRYQVTQFGKPVTLSCSQTLNHNVMYWYQQKSSQAPKLLFHYYDKDFNNEADTPDNFQSRRPNTSFCFLDIRSPGLGDTAMYLCATGTGEATEAFFGQGTRLTVV.

Only a few counts were recorded for this clonotype. V is TRBV20-1 and J is TRBJ2-3; D may match TRBD1 or TRBD2 (6 bases each). V lost 5 bases and J lost 1, with 19 bases in between. The CDR3 consists of 16 residues. Germline CDR1 and CDR2: DFQATT and SNEGSKA (reference sequence). CDR3 residues: CSACPRGGGGTDTQYF. In DNA, the CDR3 is TGCAGTGCTTGCCCCAGGGGAGGAGGGGGCACAGATACGCAGTATTTT.

This clonotype was found many times. J is TRBJ2-1 and V is TRBV4-3, with TRBD2 matching over 7 bases. The J segment lost 8 bases and the V segment lost 7 bases, leaving 20 bases of the junction unmatched. The CDR3 sequence is 17 residues long. The germline CDR1 and CDR2 sequences are LGHNA and YSLEER. The CDR3 region has the DNA TGCGCCAGCACCGCAAGACAGCCCGGGGGAGGGGTTGATGAGCAGTTCTTC. Translating gives CASTARQPGGGVDEQFF.

This clonotype was counted a few times. V usage is TRBV10-2 and J usage is TRBJ2-2; TRBD2 matches at 7 bases. Germline V gives CDR1 WSHSY, CDR2 SAAADI. There are 15 residues in the CDR3. With V trimmed by 6 bases and J by 0 bases, 4 bases remained unmatched. The CDR3 region has the DNA TGCGCCAGCAGCTGGACTAGTACGAACACCGGGGAGCTGTTTTTT. Protein sequence: CASSWTSTNTGELFF.

In this sample, this clonotype turned up many times. The CDR3 bases are TGCGCCAGCAGCCAAGGGCCACTAGCGGGGGACACCGGGGAGCTGTTTTTT. Translated: CASSQGPLAGDTGELFF. The J gene is TRBJ2-2, the V gene TRBV4-1, with 11 bases fitting TRBD2. Germline loops: CDR1 MGHRA, CDR2 YSYEKL. Trimming removed 1 base from V and 3 bases from J; junction bases left unmatched: 4. The CDR3 is made up of 17 amino acids.

The table lists this clonotype with a few counts. V gene TRBV11-2 combines with J gene TRBJ2-1; 8 nucleotides agree with TRBD1. The CDR3 runs to 19 residues. CDR1 and CDR2 (germline): SGHAT, FQNNGV. J gave up 4 bases and V 1 base, and 15 bases lay outside the gene matches. For the CDR3, the DNA is TGTGCCAGCAGCTTAGGTCAAGCCCGACAGGGGTCCCCATACAATGAGCAGTTCTTC. Protein: CASSLGQARQGSPYNEQFF.

The V call is TRBV27, the J call TRBJ2-7; D may be TRBD1 or TRBD2 (5 bases each). Germline-derived CDR1 and CDR2 are MNHEY and SMNVEV (reference sequence). The V end lost 1 base, the J end lost 0 bases, and 10 bases lay between the germline ends. This CDR3 comprises 15 residues. The CDR3 is CASSLYPGASYEQYF. The CDR3 bases are TGTGCCAGCAGTTTATACCCCGGGGCCTCCTACGAGCAGTACTTC.

This clonotype showed up just once. Given a much more abundant clone one base away, this may be a read error. The V call is TRBV7-2, the J call TRBJ2-5; D is uncertain. The germline V gene has CDR1 SGHTA and CDR2 FQGNSA. CDR3 size: 15 residues. The chain's CDR3 is CASSLILGYQETQCF. The CDR3 coding sequence is TGTGCCAGCAGCTTAATTTTGGGGTACCAAGAGACCCAGTGCTTC. Full variable domain (rest looked up from reference TRBV7-2 and TRBJ2-5): GAGVSQSPSNKVTEKGKDVELRCDPISGHTALYWYRQSLGQGLEFLIYFQGNSAPDKSGLPSDRFSAERTGGSVSTLTIQRTQQEDSAVYLCASSLILGYQETQCFGPGTRLLVL.